The 29 T cell receptor beta chains reported below all come from one sample, sequenced in a study of blood T cell repertoires in COVID-19. Profiling relied on immunoSEQ multiplex PCR, and the TCRdb table lists in-frame clones only, not all of them. The sample has about 120,000 clones; roughly 88% are singletons. Input material: peripheral blood. These receptors were obtained from a woman in her 70s with acute or convalescent COVID-19.

J is TRBJ1-6 and V is TRBV12-5; a possible D gene is TRBD1 (5 bases). The CDR3 spans 13 residues. The germline gives CDR1 LGHNT, CDR2 FRNRAP. The ends were cut back, 6 bases at V and 8 bases at J, with 11 bases in the middle. The CDR3 sequence is CASGHPGYSPLHF. CDR3 DNA sequence: TGTGCTAGTGGGCATCCAGGGTATTCACCCCTCCACTTT.

The rearrangement links TRBV18 to TRBJ1-4; possibly TRBD1 for D (6 bases). V shed 5 bases and J shed 8 bases, with 15 bases lying between them. The CDR3 has 14 amino acids. The germline V gene encodes CDR1 KGHSH and CDR2 LQKENI. Here the CDR3 DNA reads TGTGCCAGCTCAACCACAGGGATCGGAGAAAAACTGTTTTTT. Its translation is CASSTTGIGEKLFF.

This clone was recorded once. V usage is TRBV5-1 and J usage is TRBJ2-3; TRBD2 matches 8 bases. This CDR3 has 14 residues. Germline CDR1 reads SGHRS; CDR2 reads YFSETQ. Trimming removed 4 bases from V and 5 bases from J; junction bases left unmatched: 6. The CDR3 loop reads CASSPGTRLDTQYF. CDR3 bases: TGCGCCAGCAGCCCCGGGACTAGACTAGATACGCAGTATTTT. Full variable domain (remainder filled in from reference TRBV5-1 and TRBJ2-3): KAGVTQTPRYLIKTRGQQVTLSCSPISGHRSVSWYQQTPGQGLQFLFEYFSETQRNKGNFPGRFSGRQFSNSRSEMNVSTLELGDSALYLCASSPGTRLDTQYFGPGTRLTVL.

V is TRBV6-5 and J is TRBJ1-5; D is possibly TRBD1 (5 bases). The CDR3 length is 15 residues. Trimming cost V 6 bases and J 6 bases, with 18 bases left between them. Germline CDR1 reads MNHEY; CDR2 reads SVGAGI. In DNA, the CDR3 is TGTGCCAGCAGCCCCGTGGGAGGGACGGGTCAGCCCCAGCATTTT. This codes for CASSPVGGTGQPQHF.

V is TRBV7-3 and J is TRBJ2-4; 7 bases agree with TRBD2. J lost 5 bases, V lost 5 bases, and 15 bases had no gene match. CDR1 SGHTA and CDR2 FQGTGA come from the germline V gene. This CDR3 has 17 residues. CDR3 sequence (DNA): TGTGCCAGCAGCCCCACGGGGGGAGCGGGGTCTCAAAACATTCAGTACTTC. Translating it yields CASSPTGGAGSQNIQYF. The full variable domain, completed using reference TRBV7-3 and TRBJ2-4, is GAGVSQTPSNKVTEKGKYVELRCDPISGHTALYWYRQSLGQGPEFLIYFQGTGAADDSGLPNDRFFAVRPEGSVSTLKIQRTERGDSAVYLCASSPTGGAGSQNIQYFGAGTRLSVL.

This clone was seen only once. J is TRBJ2-5 and V is TRBV11-2, with D tentatively TRBD1 (7 bases). The V and J ends lost 6 bases and 5 bases respectively, with 13 bases between them. The CDR3 is 13 residues long. Germline V gene data show CDR1 as SGHAT and CDR2 as FQNNGV. The CDR3 loop reads CASRSQGRETQYF. CDR3 sequence (DNA): TGTGCCAGCAGGTCACAGGGGAGGGAGACCCAGTACTTC.

The genes are TRBV4-1 and TRBJ2-1, with a tentative D call TRBD2 (6 bases). From germline, CDR1 is MGHRA and CDR2 YSYEKL. This CDR3 has 18 residues. The ends were cut back, 0 bases at V and 3 bases at J, with 18 bases in the middle. DNA of the CDR3: TGCGCCAGCAGCCAAGAGCCCACTAGCCTAGGGTACTACAATGAGCAGTTCTTC. Protein: CASSQEPTSLGYYNEQFF.

The chain is built from TRBV7-8 and TRBJ1-2; D call uncertain. The CDR3 runs 13 residues. The germline CDR1 and CDR2 sequences are SGHVS and FQNEAQ. V shed 5 bases and J shed 7 bases, with 14 bases lying between them. CDR3 amino acids: CASSVTELGGYTF. As DNA, the CDR3 is TGTGCCAGCAGCGTGACGGAGCTGGGTGGCTACACCTTC.

This clone was observed once. The rearrangement uses TRBV5-4 and TRBJ2-3, with TRBD2 matching 7 bases. Germline assignment: CDR1 SGHNT and CDR2 YYREEE (reference sequence). This CDR3 comprises 14 residues. Unmatched junction bases numbered 9, after V lost 10 bases and J lost 1 base. CDR3 DNA sequence: TGTGCCTATCGTTTTACTAGCGGCACAGATACGCAGTATTTT. Amino acids: CAYRFTSGTDTQYF.

The chain carries TRBV19 and TRBJ2-1; 13 positions match TRBD2. The CDR3 contains 17 residues. Germline CDR1 is LNHDA and CDR2 is SQIVND (reference sequence). V shed 7 bases and J 1 base; nucleotides not matched to a gene: 7. CDR3 protein: CASKGLAGDGSYNEQFF. The CDR3 region has the DNA TGTGCCAGTAAAGGACTAGCGGGAGACGGTTCCTACAATGAGCAGTTCTTC.

This chain links TRBV7-6 with TRBJ2-1; weak D call: TRBD1 (5 bases). The CDR3 contains 12 residues. The germline V gene encodes CDR1 SGHVS and CDR2 FNYEAQ. The germline V and J ends were trimmed by 5 bases and 10 bases, with 12 bases remaining between them. CDR3 nucleotides: TGTGCCAGCAGCGGCAGGGTCGGGGAGCAGTTCTTC. It yields the protein CASSGRVGEQFF.

The genes are TRBV7-9 and TRBJ2-1; 7 nucleotides agree with TRBD2. With 5 bases clipped from V and 6 bases from J, the junction kept 7 bases outside the gene matches. CDR1 and CDR2 from the germline V gene are SEHNR and FQNEAQ (reference sequence). This CDR3 has 14 amino acids. The CDR3 DNA is TGTGCCAGCAGCCCCGGACTAGTCCTCAATGAGCAGTTCTTC. Amino acids: CASSPGLVLNEQFF.

J is TRBJ1-1 and V is TRBV30; D remains unclear. Germline loops: CDR1 GTSNPN, CDR2 SVGIG (reference sequence). The CDR3 totals 14 residues. V was cut by 0 bases and J by 6 bases, with 14 bases left in between. CDR3 residues: CAWSVSRRSPEAFF. Here the CDR3 DNA reads TGTGCCTGGAGTGTATCAAGGAGGTCCCCTGAAGCTTTCTTT.

The rearrangement joins TRBV6-1 to TRBJ2-2; D is unresolved. CDR3 length: 13 residues. V gave up 2 bases and J gave up 11 bases, with 12 bases separating them. CDR1 and CDR2 (germline): MNHNS, SASEGT. CDR3 sequence: CASSEIGFPELFF. The CDR3 DNA is TGTGCCAGCAGTGAAATCGGGTTTCCCGAGCTGTTTTTT.

The J gene is TRBJ1-1, the V gene TRBV3-1 (or the pseudogene TRBV3-2); D is unresolved. Germline CDR1 is LGHDT and CDR2 is YNNKEL (reference sequence). This CDR3 has 14 amino acids. Trimming removed 4 bases from V and 0 bases from J, with 9 bases in between. The CDR3 spells CASSPPTVNTEAFF. The CDR3 region has the DNA TGTGCCAGCAGCCCACCCACAGTGAACACTGAAGCTTTCTTT.

V usage is TRBV6-4 and J usage is TRBJ2-1, with 13 positions matching TRBD2. The CDR3 totals 16 residues. V trimming: 6 bases; J trimming: 9 bases; junction bases outside the gene matches: 11. The germline gives CDR1 MRHNA, CDR2 SNTAGT. The CDR3 region has the DNA TGTGCCAGCAGCGGTAGGACTAGCGGGAGCGTCAGTGAGCAGTTCTTC. Residues: CASSGRTSGSVSEQFF.

The chain has TRBV3-1 (or the pseudogene TRBV3-2) and TRBJ2-1; 9 bases line up with TRBD2. V was pared by 1 base and J by 9 bases, with 10 bases of the junction left unmatched. The germline V gene has CDR1 LGHDT and CDR2 YNNKEL (reference sequence). This CDR3 has 16 amino acids. CDR3 sequence: CASSQVFRGGAPEQFF. The CDR3 region has the DNA TGTGCCAGCAGCCAAGTCTTCCGCGGGGGGGCCCCTGAGCAGTTCTTC.

This sequence joins TRBV5-1 and TRBJ1-2; the D gene is possibly TRBD1 (6 bases). CDR1 is SGHRS, CDR2 YFSETQ, per germline. The CDR3 consists of 15 residues. The V gene lost 1 base and the J gene lost 14 bases, with 24 bases spanning the gap. CDR3 nucleotides: TGCGCCAGCAGCTTGTTACCGACAGGAAACCCCTCTCGGACCTTC. It specifies CASSLLPTGNPSRTF. Supplemented by reference TRBV5-1 and TRBJ1-2, the full variable domain reads KAGVTQTPRYLIKTRGQQVTLSCSPISGHRSVSWYQQTPGQGLQFLFEYFSETQRNKGNFPGRFSGRQFSNSRSEMNVSTLELGDSALYLCASSLLPTGNPSRTFGSGTRLTVV.

V gene TRBV5-1 combines with J gene TRBJ1-2; D is uncertain. This CDR3 has 13 amino acids. Trimming removed 2 bases at V and 3 bases at J, with 8 bases between. From germline, CDR1 is SGHRS and CDR2 YFSETQ. CDR3 amino acids: CASSFDGDYGYTF. The CDR3 DNA reads TGCGCCAGCAGCTTCGACGGAGACTATGGCTACACCTTC.

V gene TRBV21-1 combines with J gene TRBJ2-7; the table calls TRBD2, which could not be checked here. TRBV21-1 is recorded as a pseudogene. The CDR3 covers 12 residues. The CDR3 is CASSETSYEQYF. DNA of the CDR3: TGTGCCAGCAGCGAGACTAGCTACGAGCAGTACTTC.

The rearrangement links TRBV6-1 to TRBJ1-3; 11 positions agree with TRBD1. Germline CDR1 reads MNHNS; CDR2 reads SASEGT. The CDR3 consists of 17 residues. Trimming removed 4 bases from V and 4 bases from J; junction bases left unmatched: 9. The CDR3 is CASSAGTGGTVGNTIYF. Written as DNA, the CDR3 is TGTGCCAGCAGTGCCGGGACAGGGGGTACCGTCGGAAACACCATATATTTT.

The genes are TRBV5-1 and TRBJ1-1, with 7 bases lining up with TRBD1. The V segment lost 0 bases and the J segment 7 bases; nucleotides outside the gene matches: 3. The CDR3 length is 13 residues. Germline assignment: CDR1 SGHRS and CDR2 YFSETQ. The DNA for the CDR3 is TGCGCCAGCAGCTTGGGACAGGGACTTGAAGCTTTCTTT. It translates to CASSLGQGLEAFF. Looking up the rest from reference TRBV5-1 and TRBJ1-1 gives the full variable domain: KAGVTQTPRYLIKTRGQQVTLSCSPISGHRSVSWYQQTPGQGLQFLFEYFSETQRNKGNFPGRFSGRQFSNSRSEMNVSTLELGDSALYLCASSLGQGLEAFFGQGTRLTVV.

The rearrangement uses TRBV6-5 and TRBJ1-2, with 7 bases matching TRBD1. The CDR3 is 13 residues long. Germline V gene data show CDR1 as MNHEY and CDR2 as SVGAGI. The junction had 4 bases not matched to a gene; V was cut back by 7 bases and J by 2 bases. The CDR3 nucleotides read TGTGCCAGCATCCCGACAGGGAACTATGGCTACACCTTC. Translating it yields CASIPTGNYGYTF.

The genes are TRBV5-4 and TRBJ2-3; TRBD2 agrees at 13 bases. The CDR3 loop spans 17 amino acids. Germline values: CDR1 SGHNT, CDR2 YYREEE (reference sequence). Trimming removed 3 bases from V and 6 bases from J; junction bases left unmatched: 10. CDR3 in DNA: TGTGCCAGCAGCTGGAGAACTAGCGGGGGGGGATTGGATACGCAGTATTTT. Its protein product is CASSWRTSGGGLDTQYF.

This chain connects TRBV14 to TRBJ2-5; 12 positions match TRBD2. V was pared by 4 bases and J by 2 bases, with 2 bases of the junction left unmatched. CDR3 size: 15 residues. CDR1 and CDR2 (germline): SGHDN, FVKESK. CDR3 amino acids: CASSPGTSGQETQYF. CDR3 nucleotides: TGTGCCAGCAGCCCTGGGACTAGCGGGCAAGAGACCCAGTACTTC.

The chain uses TRBV9 and TRBJ2-3; TRBD2 matches 9 bases. The V and J ends lost 0 bases and 1 base, in that order; junction bases with no gene match: 3. Germline CDR1 reads SGDLS; CDR2 reads YYNGEE. The CDR3 runs 16 residues. The CDR3 loop is CASSVVLAGGTDTQYF. In DNA form, the CDR3 reads TGTGCCAGCAGCGTAGTATTAGCGGGGGGCACAGATACGCAGTATTTT. Full variable domain (rest looked up from reference TRBV9 and TRBJ2-3): DSGVTQTPKHLITATGQRVTLRCSPRSGDLSVYWYQQSLDQGLQFLIQYYNGEERAKGNILERFSAQQFPDLHSELNLSSLELGDSALYFCASSVVLAGGTDTQYFGPGTRLTVL.

CDR3 coding DNA: TGTGCCAGCAGTCCTCGGACAGGGGAGACCTCTGGGGCCAACGTCCTGACTTTC. Protein sequence: CASSPRTGETSGANVLTF. The chain carries TRBV6-4 and TRBJ2-6; TRBD1 matches 9 bases. In germline, CDR1 is MRHNA, CDR2 SNTAGT. V shed 5 bases and J 0 bases; nucleotides not matched to a gene: 8. The CDR3 is made up of 18 amino acids.

This clone came up once. This chain connects TRBV30 to TRBJ1-2; 8 nucleotides match TRBD1. Trimming removed 4 bases from V and 4 bases from J; junction bases left unmatched: 8. The CDR3 has 14 amino acids. The germline CDR1 and CDR2 sequences are GTSNPN and SVGIG (reference sequence). CDR3 in DNA: TGTGCCTGGAATCCGGGACAGGCCTTCTATGGCTACACCTTC. Translation gives CAWNPGQAFYGYTF.

The chain combines TRBV7-9 with TRBJ1-2; 8 bases map to TRBD1. The CDR3 totals 18 residues. Trimming cost V 1 base and J 5 bases; bases outside gene matches: 15. Germline assignment: CDR1 SEHNR and CDR2 FQNEAQ (reference sequence). CDR3 sequence reads: CASSLEGRGRPGGYGYTF. The CDR3 DNA reads TGTGCCAGCAGCTTAGAAGGCAGGGGGCGCCCTGGCGGGTATGGCTACACCTTC.